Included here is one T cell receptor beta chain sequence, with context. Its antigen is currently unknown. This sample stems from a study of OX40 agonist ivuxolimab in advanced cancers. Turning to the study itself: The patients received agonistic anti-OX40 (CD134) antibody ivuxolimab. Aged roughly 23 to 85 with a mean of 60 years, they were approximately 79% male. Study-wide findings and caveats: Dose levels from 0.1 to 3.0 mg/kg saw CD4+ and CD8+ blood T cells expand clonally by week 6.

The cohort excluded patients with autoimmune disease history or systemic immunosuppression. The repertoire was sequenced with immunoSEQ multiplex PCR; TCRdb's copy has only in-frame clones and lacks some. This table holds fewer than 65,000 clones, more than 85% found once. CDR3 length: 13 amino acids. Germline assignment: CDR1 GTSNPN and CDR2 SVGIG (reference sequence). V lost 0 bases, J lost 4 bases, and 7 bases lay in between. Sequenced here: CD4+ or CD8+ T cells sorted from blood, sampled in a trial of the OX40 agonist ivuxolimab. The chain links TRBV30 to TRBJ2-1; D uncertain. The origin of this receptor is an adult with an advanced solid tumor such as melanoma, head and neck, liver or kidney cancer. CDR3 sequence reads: CAWSVYKYNEQFF. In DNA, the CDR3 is TGTGCCTGGAGTGTATACAAATACAATGAGCAGTTCTTC. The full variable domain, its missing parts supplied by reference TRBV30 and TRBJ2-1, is SQTIHQWPATLVQPVGSPLSLECTVEGTSNPNLYWYRQAAGRGLQLLFYSVGIGQISSEVPQNLSASRPQDRQFILSSKKLLLSDSGFYLCAWSVYKYNEQFFGPGTRLTVL.